Described below is a single T cell receptor (beta chain) sequence and its context. Its matching antigen is unknown. These data are taken from a study of blood T cells in healthy people across ages. Whole-study results and caveats: Among T cells, TCR beta diversity per million cells dropped roughly linearly as age rose.

Using a J-beta primer mix together with a sample-barcoded 5' primer, a second PCR was run for about 6 to 12 cycles. MiXCR was run by TCRdb on the 5' RACE reads, yielding one entry per CDR3 protein. The repertoire holds 1,500,000 or so distinct CDR3 sequences, with roughly two fifths as singletons. Sequencing was performed on blood. The source of this sequence is a woman between 18 and 29 years old in good health.

The CDR3 coding sequence is TGTGCCAGCAGTTACTCAGTTAGGGGCAACGAGCAGTACTTC. This codes for CASSYSVRGNEQYF. The V and J genes are TRBV6-5 and TRBJ2-7; possible D gene TRBD1, 5 bases. Germline V CDR1 and CDR2: MNHEY, SVGAGI. The CDR3 loop spans 14 amino acids. Trimming removed 0 bases at V and 5 bases at J, with 11 bases between.